Following are 15 T cell receptor beta chains from one sample sequenced in a study of T-cell memory formation after mild COVID-19 (dated by TCRdb to the early 2020s). Libraries were made using 5' RACE. Reads for this sample came from an Illumina NovaSeq 6000. Starting from the raw public reads, TCRdb applied fastp trimming at Q25, assembled clones with MiXCR and retained in-frame beta chains. All rows with the same CDR3 protein become a single entry with the most common DNA and genes. This sample is represented by some 150,000 distinct CDR3 sequences; 11% to 15% of them were singletons. About 27% of the sample is held by the ten biggest clonotypes. Material for sequencing was PBMCs or a T cell subset sorted from them (not recorded which). The source is an adult woman who had mild COVID-19 (a few samples of this study predate the infection). The sample titles of this study are shuffled in the database, so cell type and time point are left out; the donor was told from shared clones.

The rearrangement links TRBV11-2 to TRBJ2-7; D may be TRBD1 (6 bases). Germline CDR1 is SGHAT and CDR2 is FQNNGV. V was shortened by 2 bases and J by 6 bases, with 17 bases between the two germline ends. The CDR3 loop spans 15 amino acids. This CDR3 reads CASSLSQGFLFEQYF. The CDR3 coding sequence is TGTGCCAGCAGCTTATCGCAGGGGTTTTTATTCGAGCAGTACTTC.

This clonotype was seen at least ten times. This chain joins TRBV4-3 and TRBJ1-6; TRBD1 matches at 11 bases. This CDR3 comprises 16 residues. Germline values: CDR1 LGHNA, CDR2 YSLEER. V was pared by 4 bases and J by 10 bases, with 9 bases of the junction left unmatched. CDR3 amino acids: CASSPTSGTGGSPLHF. The CDR3 DNA is TGCGCCAGCAGCCCCACGTCCGGGACAGGGGGATCACCCCTCCACTTT.

Relative to its sample, this clonotype is medium-sized. The chain combines TRBV9 with TRBJ1-2; D not certain. Germline loops: CDR1 SGDLS, CDR2 YYNGEE. V was shortened by 3 bases and J by 4 bases, with 10 bases between the two germline ends. CDR3 length: 13 residues. The CDR3 sequence: CASSGDPGYGYTF. The CDR3 bases are TGTGCCAGCAGCGGTGACCCGGGCTATGGCTACACCTTC.

In this sample, this clonotype turned up many times. The chain recombines TRBV5-1 with TRBJ1-1; 10 nucleotides align to TRBD1. J was trimmed by 5 bases and V by 4 bases; bases with no gene match: 8. The CDR3 length is 15 residues. From germline, CDR1 is SGHRS and CDR2 YFSETQ. The CDR3 DNA reads as TGCGCCAGCAGCCACAGACAGGGGGCGGATACTGAAGCTTTCTTT. Protein product: CASSHRQGADTEAFF.

This clonotype came up a few times. The chain joins TRBV7-9 to TRBJ1-1; D gene uncertain. V lost 4 bases and J 0 bases, leaving 9 bases between the germline ends. The length of the CDR3 is 14 residues. The germline V gene encodes CDR1 SEHNR and CDR2 FQNEAQ (reference sequence). In DNA form, the CDR3 reads TGTGCCAGCAGCTCAGCTATCATGAACACTGAAGCTTTCTTT. Translated, it gives CASSSAIMNTEAFF.

This clonotype has a count of ten or more. V gene TRBV7-9 combines with J gene TRBJ2-1; a possible D gene is TRBD1 (5 bases). The ends were cut back, 2 bases at V and 3 bases at J, with 20 bases in the middle. CDR3 length: 18 amino acids. Germline V CDR1 and CDR2: SEHNR, FQNEAQ (reference sequence). The CDR3 reads CASSLHPGYSLGYNEQFF. CDR3 nucleotides: TGTGCCAGCAGCTTACACCCAGGGTACTCGTTAGGCTACAATGAGCAGTTCTTC.

Ten or more counts support this clonotype. J is TRBJ2-1 and V is TRBV5-1; 9 positions agree with TRBD2. CDR1 is SGHRS and CDR2 is YFSETQ in the germline V gene. CDR3 length: 15 amino acids. V lost 4 bases and J lost 5; bases outside the gene matches: 7. As DNA, the CDR3 is TGCGCCAGCAGCAGAGCGGGGGGCTACGACAATGAGCAGTTCTTC. Translating gives CASSRAGGYDNEQFF.

This clonotype showed up just a few times. This chain's CDR3 is CASSHPNGVDSPLHF. DNA for the CDR3: TGCGCCAGCAGCCACCCGAACGGGGTTGATTCACCCCTCCACTTT. J is TRBJ1-6 and V is TRBV4-1, with D unresolved. V lost 3 bases to trimming and J lost 8 bases, with 14 bases between them. The V gene's germline CDR1 is MGHRA and CDR2 YSYEKL. This CDR3 has 15 amino acids.

This clonotype was seen only a few times. The CDR3: CASSIGYGDDEQYF. DNA of the CDR3: TGTGCCAGTAGTATCGGATACGGGGACGACGAGCAGTACTTC. The rearrangement joins TRBV19 to TRBJ2-7; TRBD1 or TRBD2 may be the D gene (5 bases each). V dropped 3 bases and J dropped 5 bases, with 14 bases sitting between them. Germline CDR1 LNHDA, CDR2 SQIVND (reference sequence). This CDR3 comprises 14 residues.

CDR3 in amino acids: CASSQELGSASTGELFF. The CDR3, as DNA: TGTGCCAGCAGCCAAGAGTTAGGTAGTGCGTCTACCGGGGAGCTGTTTTTT. This sequence joins TRBV4-2 and TRBJ2-2; D uncertain. Trimming removed 0 bases from V and 5 bases from J, with 16 bases in between. The CDR3 has 17 amino acids. CDR1 is LGHNA and CDR2 is YNFKEQ in the germline V gene.

This clonotype was seen many times. V gene TRBV20-1 combines with J gene TRBJ2-7; TRBD2 agrees at 7 bases. Germline V gene lookup returns CDR1 DFQATT and CDR2 SNEGSKA (reference sequence). V was pared by 5 bases and J by 9 bases, with 7 bases of the junction left unmatched. The CDR3 extends over 11 amino acids. CDR3 sequence: CSALGLVGQYF. In DNA form, the CDR3 reads TGCAGTGCTCTTGGACTAGTTGGGCAGTACTTC.

V gene TRBV6-6 combines with J gene TRBJ2-7, with D unclear. V lost 7 bases to trimming and J lost 3 bases, with 7 bases between them. CDR1 MNHNY and CDR2 SVGAGI come from the germline V gene (reference sequence). This CDR3 is 11 amino acids long. CDR3 DNA sequence: TGTGCCAGCATGTCGGGCTACGAGCAGTACTTC. Its translation: CASMSGYEQYF.

The chain is built from TRBV27 and TRBJ2-1; D is ambiguous. V was cut by 0 bases and J by 6 bases, with 9 bases left in between. The CDR3 totals 14 residues. Germline lookup yields CDR1 MNHEY and CDR2 SMNVEV (reference sequence). The CDR3 nucleotides read TGTGCCAGCAGTTTATCGAGCCCACCCAATGAGCAGTTCTTC. Translation: CASSLSSPPNEQFF.

V gene TRBV27 combines with J gene TRBJ2-7; D gene uncertain. The CDR3 extends over 15 amino acids. The germline gives CDR1 MNHEY, CDR2 SMNVEV (reference sequence). The V end was cut by 6 bases, the J end by 2 bases, with 17 bases between. CDR3 in amino acids: CASSSPSSLTYEQYF. The CDR3, as DNA: TGTGCCAGCAGCTCCCCGTCGTCACTCACCTACGAGCAGTACTTC.

The chain uses TRBV7-9 and TRBJ1-1; 10 bases are shared with TRBD1. Germline V CDR1 and CDR2: SEHNR, FQNEAQ (reference sequence). V lost 3 bases, J lost 10 bases, and 2 bases stayed unmatched. This CDR3 comprises 12 residues. DNA for the CDR3: TGTGCCAGCAGCTTGGACAGGGGGACAGCTTTCTTT. Translating gives CASSLDRGTAFF. Full variable domain (rest looked up from reference TRBV7-9 and TRBJ1-1): DTGVSQNPRHKITKRGQNVTFRCDPISEHNRLYWYRQTLGQGPEFLTYFQNEAQLEKSRLLSDRFSAERPKGSFSTLEIQRTEQGDSAMYLCASSLDRGTAFFGQGTRLTVV.